Listed here is a single TCR beta chain. Documented treatment: over 15 received Ad26.COV2.S at low or high dose, single or two shots; about 5 received placebo; per-sample allocation not given. It was on day 63 after the first vaccine or placebo injection that samples were taken. This entry comes from a study of Ad26.COV2.S vaccination and SARS-CoV-2 variants. About the study: By the intramuscular route, Ad26.COV2.S was given once, or twice 56 days apart.

Sequencing was performed with immunoSEQ multiplex PCR; in TCRdb, only in-frame clones are kept and a portion is missing. The table includes about 400,000 clones, 89% detected once. This CDR3 spans 15 amino acids. V was cut by 1 base and J by 4 bases, with 10 bases left in between. Germline V lookup: CDR1 LNHNV, CDR2 YYDKDF (reference sequence). This TCR came from a person between 18 and 59 years old who received the Ad26.COV2.S COVID-19 vaccine or a placebo. The source was peripheral blood, collected in a trial of Ad26.COV2.S vaccine versus placebo. The rearrangement links TRBV15 to TRBJ2-2; D is uncertain. For the CDR3, the DNA is TGTGCCACCAGCAGAGGCGTAGTTGGCACCGGGGAGCTGTTTTTT. Its protein is CATSRGVVGTGELFF.